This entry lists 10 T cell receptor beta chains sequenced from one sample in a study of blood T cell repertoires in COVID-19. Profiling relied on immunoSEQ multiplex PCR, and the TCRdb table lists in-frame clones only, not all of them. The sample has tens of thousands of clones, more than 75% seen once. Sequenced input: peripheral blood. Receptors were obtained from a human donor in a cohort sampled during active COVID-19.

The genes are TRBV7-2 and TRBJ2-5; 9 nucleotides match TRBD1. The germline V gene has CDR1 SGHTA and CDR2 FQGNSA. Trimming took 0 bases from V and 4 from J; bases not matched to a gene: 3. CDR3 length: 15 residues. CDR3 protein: CASSLASTGGETQYF. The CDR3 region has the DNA TGTGCCAGCAGCTTAGCCTCGACAGGGGGAGAGACCCAGTACTTC.

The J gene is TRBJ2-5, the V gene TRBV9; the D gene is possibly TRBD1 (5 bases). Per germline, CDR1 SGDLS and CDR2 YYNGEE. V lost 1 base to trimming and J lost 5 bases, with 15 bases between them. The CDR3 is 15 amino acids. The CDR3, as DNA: TGTGCCAGCAGCGTATACCCCAGGGTCGGGGAGACCCAGTACTTC. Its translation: CASSVYPRVGETQYF. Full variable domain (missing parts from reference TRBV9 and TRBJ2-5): DSGVTQTPKHLITATGQRVTLRCSPRSGDLSVYWYQQSLDQGLQFLIQYYNGEERAKGNILERFSAQQFPDLHSELNLSSLELGDSALYFCASSVYPRVGETQYFGPGTRLLVL.

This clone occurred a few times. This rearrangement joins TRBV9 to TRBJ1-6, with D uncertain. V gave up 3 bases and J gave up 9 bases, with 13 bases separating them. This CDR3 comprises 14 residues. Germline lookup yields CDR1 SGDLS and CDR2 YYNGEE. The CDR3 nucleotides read TGTGCCAGCAGCGAACATTCGGCGGGTTCACCCCTCCACTTT. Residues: CASSEHSAGSPLHF.

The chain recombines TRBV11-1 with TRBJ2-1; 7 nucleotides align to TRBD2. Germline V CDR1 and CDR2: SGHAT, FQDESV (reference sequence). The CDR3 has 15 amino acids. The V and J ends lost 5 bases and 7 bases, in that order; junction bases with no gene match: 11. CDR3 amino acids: CASSETSPPPNEQFF. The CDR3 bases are TGTGCCAGCAGCGAGACTAGCCCACCCCCTAATGAGCAGTTCTTC.

CDR3 nucleotides: TGTGCCAGCCTCAGGACTAGCGGGAGGGATGAGCAGTTCTTC. As protein: CASLRTSGRDEQFF. The genes are TRBV13 and TRBJ2-1; the match to TRBD2 covers 15 bases. From germline, CDR1 is PRHDT and CDR2 FYEKMQ (reference sequence). Losses at the gene ends were 8 bases for V and 8 bases for J; bases not matched to a gene: 4. CDR3 length: 14 residues.

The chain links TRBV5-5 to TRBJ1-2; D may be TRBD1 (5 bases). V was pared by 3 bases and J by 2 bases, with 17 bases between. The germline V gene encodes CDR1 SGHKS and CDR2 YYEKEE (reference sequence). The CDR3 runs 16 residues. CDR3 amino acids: CASSSRSGSGNYGYTF. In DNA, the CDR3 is TGTGCCAGCAGCTCCCGCTCAGGGTCCGGGAACTATGGCTACACCTTC. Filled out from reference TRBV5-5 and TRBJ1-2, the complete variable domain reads DAGVTQSPTHLIKTRGQQVTLRCSPISGHKSVSWYQQVLGQGPQFIFQYYEKEERGRGNFPDRFSARQFPNYSSELNVNALLLGDSALYLCASSSRSGSGNYGYTFGSGTRLTVV.

CDR3 bases: TGTGCCAGCAGGGGTGGGACAGGAGGGACCTACGAGCAGTACTTC. This encodes CASRGGTGGTYEQYF. The rearrangement uses TRBV28 and TRBJ2-7; 8 nucleotides align to TRBD1. The ends lost 6 bases at V and 2 bases at J; junction bases unmatched: 9. The germline V gene has CDR1 MDHEN and CDR2 SYDVKM. The CDR3 loop spans 15 amino acids.

CDR3 sequence (DNA): TGTGCCAGCAGTTTCGGCGGGAGCAGGTACTTC. This sequence encodes CASSFGGSRYF. V and J are TRBV28 and TRBJ2-7; 7 nucleotides agree with TRBD2. Unmatched junction bases numbered 5, after V lost 3 bases and J lost 12 bases. CDR1 and CDR2 (germline): MDHEN, SYDVKM. The CDR3 is 11 amino acids.

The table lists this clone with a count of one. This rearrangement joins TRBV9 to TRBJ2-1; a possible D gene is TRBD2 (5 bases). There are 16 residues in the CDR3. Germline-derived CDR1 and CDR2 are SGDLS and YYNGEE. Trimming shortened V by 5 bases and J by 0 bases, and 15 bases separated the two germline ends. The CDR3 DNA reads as TGTGCCAGCAGTCTCCTCGGACTTGGCTCCTACAATGAGCAGTTCTTC. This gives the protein CASSLLGLGSYNEQFF.

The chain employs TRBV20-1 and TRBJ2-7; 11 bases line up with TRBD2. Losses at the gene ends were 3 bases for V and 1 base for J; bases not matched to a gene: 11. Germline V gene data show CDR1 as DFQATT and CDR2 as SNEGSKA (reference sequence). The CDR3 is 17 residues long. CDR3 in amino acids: CSASSSGGSQTSYEQYF. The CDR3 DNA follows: TGCAGTGCTAGTTCTAGCGGGGGGTCCCAGACTTCCTACGAGCAGTACTTC.